The present TCR beta chain was sequenced within a study of cytotoxic CD8 clonotypes in ibrutinib-treated CLL. Study-wide context: In all, about eleven patients were relapsed/refractory, some 14 were treatment-naive and some 17 were IGHV unmutated.

CDR3 length: 12 amino acids. Per germline, CDR1 SGHRS and CDR2 YFSETQ. V was clipped by 5 bases and J by 4 bases, with 10 bases between them. Method: immunoSEQ multiplex PCR; TCRdb's copy keeps in-frame clones and lacks some. The profile shows approximately 91,000 clones, roughly three quarters of them singletons. Regarding this clone: Its target is unknown.

Regarding the study as a whole: At the start, clonality exceeded age-matched healthy donors and followed circulating CD8+ T-cell counts. Ibrutinib response saw clonality rise, and progression saw it return toward baseline. Public clonotypes, found uncommonly, either contracted or stayed stable on treatment.

The specimen was PBMCs, collected after 12 months of ibrutinib treatment. The chain couples TRBV5-1 to TRBJ2-7; D is possibly TRBD1 or TRBD2 (5 bases each). This receptor was taken from a human donor with chronic lymphocytic leukemia. CDR3 sequence: CASSGGWYEQYF. In DNA form, the CDR3 reads TGCGCCAGCAGTGGGGGTTGGTACGAGCAGTACTTC.